This is a list of T cell receptor beta chains from one sample in a study of cytomegalovirus exposure and HLA in healthy donors. Sequencing used immunoSEQ multiplex PCR; TCRdb keeps in-frame clones, though not all of them. This sample yields 100,000 to 150,000 clones, of which roughly 85% are seen a single time; 20% belongs to the top ten. The sample consisted of PBMCs. The source is a young man in good health and CMV-seropositive. Each CDR3 is given with its conserved first and last residue. D genes are given only for firm matches. Only part of the rows carry a size: once, few, many, or a class if the clone is expanded.

NA,NA,TRBJ2-2,TRBV9,TGTGCCAGCAGCGTAGTAGGGAGCGGGGAGCTGTTTTTT,CASSVVGSGELFF
TRBD1,NA,TRBJ1-1,TRBV14,TGTGCCAGCAGCCCCTTACAGGGGGCTAACACTGAAGCTTTCTTT,CASSPLQGANTEAFF
NA,NA,TRBJ1-4,TRBV29-1,TGCAGCGTTCAGGCCCGGTTTAATGAAAAACTGTTTTTT,CSVQARFNEKLFF
TRBD2,NA,TRBJ2-7,TRBV4-1,TGCGCCAGCAGCCCAGGGGGACTAGCGGGGGGGAGCTCCTACGAGCAGTACTTC,CASSPGGLAGGSSYEQYF
TRBD1,NA,TRBJ2-1,TRBV2,TGTGCCAGCAAACAGACAGGGGCCAGCTCCTACAATGAGCAGTTCTTC,CASKQTGASSYNEQFF
NA,NA,TRBJ1-2,TRBV30,TGTGCCTGGAGTCCATCGGTCAGGGGCAGGGACTATGGCTACACCTTC,CAWSPSVRGRDYGYTF
NA,few,TRBJ1-2,TRBV7-9,TGTGCCAGCAGCTCAGGGTACGGCTACACCTTC,CASSSGYGYTF
TRBD1,NA,TRBJ1-1,TRBV5-1,TGCGCCAGCAGCAGCAGCGACAGGGTGAACACTGAAGCTTTCTTT,CASSSSDRVNTEAFF
NA,NA,TRBJ1-5,TRBV5-1,TGCGCCAGCAGCTTGTTCTATCGGGCACGGGAGGGAGGAGTATATAGCAATCAGCCCCAGCATTTT,CASSLFYRAREGGVYSNQPQHF
TRBD1,few,TRBJ1-2,TRBV4-2,TGTGCCAGCAGCCAAGGACAGGGGCCTCGTAACTATGGCTACACCTTC,CASSQGQGPRNYGYTF
TRBD1,NA,TRBJ2-1,TRBV6-5,TGTGCCAGCAGTTCCCCCGGGACAGCGAGAAATGAGCAGTTCTTC,CASSSPGTARNEQFF
TRBD2,NA,TRBJ2-7,TRBV5-1,TGCGCCAGCAGCGAGGGACTAGCGGGGAGGACCGAGCAGTACTTC,CASSEGLAGRTEQYF
TRBD1,once,TRBJ2-3,TRBV5-1,TGCGCCAGCTTACAGGTACAGGGGTCAGATACGCAGTATTTT,CASLQVQGSDTQYF
NA,NA,TRBJ1-2,TRBV29-1,TGCAGCGTTGAGGTTAGACAGAACTATGGCTACACCTTC,CSVEVRQNYGYTF
NA,NA,TRBJ1-2,TRBV6-4,TGTGCCAGCAGTCAAGGACATTCCTCTAACTATGGCTACACCTTC,CASSQGHSSNYGYTF
TRBD2,once,TRBJ2-3,TRBV5-1,TGCGCCAGCAGCTTGGCTAGCGGGCCGGGTACGCAGTATTTT,CASSLASGPGTQYF
NA,NA,TRBJ2-3,TRBV9,TGTGCCAGCAGCGTAGGGAATAGCGCTGGCACAGATACGCAGTATTTT,CASSVGNSAGTDTQYF
TRBD1,NA,TRBJ2-3,TRBV28,TGTGCCAGCAGTACGATAACAGGGGAAACAGATACGCAGTATTTT,CASSTITGETDTQYF
TRBD1,few,TRBJ2-3,TRBV10-3,TGTGCCATCAATCCGGGACAGGGGCTCCCCACAGATACGCAGTATTTT,CAINPGQGLPTDTQYF
NA,once,TRBJ1-4,TRBV7-9,TGTGCCAGCAGCTTAGCACAGGGAATTCGGGAAAAACTGTTTTTT,CASSLAQGIREKLFF
TRBD2,once,TRBJ2-1,TRBV19,TGTGCCAGTAGTACCGTAGCGGGGGGCTACAATGAGCAGTTCTTC,CASSTVAGGYNEQFF
TRBD1,NA,TRBJ2-7,TRBV6-6,TGTGCCAGCAGTCCGACGACAGGGAACGAGCAGTACTTC,CASSPTTGNEQYF
NA,once,TRBJ2-6,TRBV30,TGTGCCTGGACCCCGCTTGCAGGTCTAAGTGGGGCCAACGTCCTGACTTTC,CAWTPLAGLSGANVLTF
NA,NA,TRBJ1-1,TRBV11-1,TGTGCCAGCAGCCCCGGGGGACGGATTGCGTATGCTTTCTTT,CASSPGGRIAYAFF
TRBD2,NA,TRBJ2-2,TRBV2,TGTGCCAGCAGTGAAGCACTAGCGGGGCTCGGGGAGCTGTTTTTT,CASSEALAGLGELFF
NA,NA,TRBJ1-2,TRBV6-1,TGTGCCAGCAGTGAATTCAGTTGGCCGGTGGGGCCAGCTAACTATGGCTACACCTTC,CASSEFSWPVGPANYGYTF
TRBD1,once,TRBJ1-2,TRBV14,TGTGCCAGCAGCCAAGGACAGGGAGACTATGGCTACACCTTC,CASSQGQGDYGYTF
TRBD1,once,TRBJ1-4,TRBV5-1,TGCGCCAGCAGCCTAGTCCCGGGACAGGGACGGGTTGAAAAACTGTTTTTT,CASSLVPGQGRVEKLFF
NA,NA,TRBJ2-4,TRBV28,TGTGCCAGCAGTTTATCGGGGGAGTGGAACATTCAGTACTTC,CASSLSGEWNIQYF
NA,NA,TRBJ2-1,TRBV11-3,TGTGCCAGCAGCCATAGTCGACATACAACTAATGAGCAGTTCTTC,CASSHSRHTTNEQFF
NA,NA,TRBJ1-1,TRBV28,TGTGCCAGCAGTTTATTCCCGGGGGGTATGAACACTGAAGCTTTCTTT,CASSLFPGGMNTEAFF
TRBD1,NA,TRBJ2-1,TRBV6-5,TGTGCCAGCGCCTCCGCAGGGGGCAACAATGAGCAGTTCTTC,CASASAGGNNEQFF
NA,NA,TRBJ2-1,TRBV5-1,TGCGCCAGCAGCGCCGGACCCGTGCGGGATGAGCAGTTCTTC,CASSAGPVRDEQFF
TRBD1,NA,TRBJ2-7,TRBV4-1,TGCGCCAGCAGCCAATCAGGGGGCCCGCAAGCCTACGAGCAGTACTTC,CASSQSGGPQAYEQYF
NA,NA,TRBJ1-4,TRBV30,TGTGCCTGGAGTATAGCGGGTCGGAAGTCTAATGAAAAACTGTTTTTT,CAWSIAGRKSNEKLFF
NA,few,TRBJ1-5,TRBV30,TGTGCCTGGAGTGTAACAGTGGGCCCCAATCAGCCCCAGCATTTT,CAWSVTVGPNQPQHF
NA,NA,TRBJ1-2,TRBV27,TGTGCCAGCAGTCCGCTTCCAGAAAATAGCGACTATGGCTACACCTTC,CASSPLPENSDYGYTF
TRBD2,NA,TRBJ2-5,TRBV25-1,TGTGCCAGCACCCGGGGGGGGCGCAGACAAGAGACCCAGTACTTC,CASTRGGRRQETQYF
TRBD2,NA,TRBJ2-1,TRBV4-1,TGCGCCAGTTTGCCCCATAGCGGGGGGGCAGGGGAGCAGTTCTTC,CASLPHSGGAGEQFF
TRBD2,NA,TRBJ2-2,TRBV14,TGTGCCAGCAGCCCCCTGGCCTCTCGCGGGGGCACCGGGGAGCTGTTTTTT,CASSPLASRGGTGELFF
NA,NA,TRBJ1-2,TRBV7-9,TGTGCCAGCAGCTTGGGGGCGGAAGGCTACACCTTC,CASSLGAEGYTF
TRBD1,NA,TRBJ1-1,TRBV19,TGTGCCAGTACCATGGGACAGGGGATTGGCACTGAAGCTTTCTTT,CASTMGQGIGTEAFF
NA,few,TRBJ2-3,TRBV27,TGTGCCAGCAGTTTATCGCCTCTCGATTATAGGGGCAGCACAGATACGCAGTATTTT,CASSLSPLDYRGSTDTQYF